The clone carrying this T cell receptor (beta chain) was observed once. What it binds is not known. V gave up 5 bases and J gave up 2 bases, with 9 bases separating them. The CDR3 has 13 residues. The germline gives CDR1 LNHDA, CDR2 SQIVND (reference sequence). This specimen comes from a study of a mutant IDH1 vaccine in newly diagnosed glioma. Whole-study context: Earlier therapy was either radiotherapy, temozolomide, or both, and most got both.

The repertoire was sequenced with immunoSEQ multiplex PCR; TCRdb's copy has only in-frame clones and lacks some. The sample lists approximately 100,000 clones; around nine tenths were seen once. Study-wide findings and caveats: Detectable vaccine-induced immune responses arose in around 95% of patients. It seemed that pseudoprogression was not linked to changes in the top peripheral T cell clonotypes.

The sample's time point: baseline, week 1 (first vaccination visit). Treatment noted: pre-vaccination baseline after standard-of-care therapy. Donors had new WHO grade 3 or 4 IDH1-mutant, ATRX-lost astrocytomas. The receptor was isolated from a woman aged 45 to 65 with glioma. V gene TRBV19 combines with J gene TRBJ2-5; D might be TRBD2 (5 bases). The material was PBMCs, obtained from a glioma patient treated with radiotherapy, temozolomide or both. This chain's CDR3 is CASSPREQETQYF. In nucleotides, the CDR3 is TGTGCCAGTAGTCCCCGGGAACAAGAGACCCAGTACTTC. Complete variable domain (other parts from reference TRBV19 and TRBJ2-5): DGGITQSPKYLFRKEGQNVTLSCEQNLNHDAMYWYRQDPGQGLRLIYYSQIVNDFQKGDIAEGYSVSREKKESFPLTVTSAQKNPTAFYLCASSPREQETQYFGPGTRLLVL.